This T cell receptor beta chain was identified in a study of a mutant IDH1 vaccine in newly diagnosed glioma. Study-level background: Patients under treatment included approximately 62% males and 37.5% females and had a mean age of 40.4 years.

The germline V gene has CDR1 SEHNR and CDR2 FQNEAQ (reference sequence). CDR3 length: 12 residues. Clones were sequenced by immunoSEQ multiplex PCR, and TCRdb holds only the in-frame ones, with some missing. The table lists about 40,000 clones, roughly nine tenths of them singletons. Concerning this clone itself: Its antigen is as yet unknown. One junction end does not reproduce the germline sequence, and a read error may be involved.

Indicated time point: week 5, during vaccination. Every vaccination contained 300 ug of the mutant IDH1 20-mer peptide and was paired with topical imiquimod. The sequence derives from a man aged 50 to 60 with glioma. Sequenced material: PBMCs, taken from a glioma patient whose treatment included an IDH1 peptide vaccine. The chain recombines TRBV7-9 with TRBJ1-4; the D is unclear. The CDR3 reads CASSLVDGSRVF. In DNA, the CDR3 is TGTGCCAGCAGCTTAGTGGATGGGAGTCGGGTTTTT.